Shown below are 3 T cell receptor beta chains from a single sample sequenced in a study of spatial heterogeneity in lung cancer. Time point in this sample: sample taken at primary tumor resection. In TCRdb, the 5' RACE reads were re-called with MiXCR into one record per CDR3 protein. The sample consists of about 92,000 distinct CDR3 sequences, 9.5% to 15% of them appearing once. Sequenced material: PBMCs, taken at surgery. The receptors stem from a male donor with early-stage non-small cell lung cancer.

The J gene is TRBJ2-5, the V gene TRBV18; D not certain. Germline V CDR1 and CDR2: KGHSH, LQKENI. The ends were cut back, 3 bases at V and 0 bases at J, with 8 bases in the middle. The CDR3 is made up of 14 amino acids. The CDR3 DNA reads TGTGCCAGCTCACCGGCCAGCTACCAAGAGACCCAGTACTTC. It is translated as CASSPASYQETQYF.

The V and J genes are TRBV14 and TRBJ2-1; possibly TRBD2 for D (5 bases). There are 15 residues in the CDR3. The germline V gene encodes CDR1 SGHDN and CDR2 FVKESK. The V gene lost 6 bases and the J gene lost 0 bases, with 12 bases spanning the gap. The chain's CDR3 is CASSSTRNSYNEQFF. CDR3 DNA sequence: TGTGCCAGCAGTTCTACTAGGAACTCCTACAATGAGCAGTTCTTC.

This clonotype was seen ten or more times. Here the CDR3 DNA reads TGTGCCAGCAGTTACGACAGGGGGCTTTCCTACAATGAGCAGTTCTTC. This translates into CASSYDRGLSYNEQFF. The chain employs TRBV6-2 or TRBV6-3 and TRBJ2-1, with TRBD1 identical over 10 bases. Germline CDR1 MNHEY, CDR2 SVGEGT. CDR3 length equals 16 residues. Trimming at V came to 2 bases and at J to 1 base, leaving 2 bases not matched to a gene.